This T cell receptor (beta chain) was recovered during a study of radiotherapy plus CTLA-4 blockade in lung cancer. Study details: Objective responses occurred in around 20% of patients; over 25% had disease control. Study-level points and caveats: Early clonal dynamics of blood T cells, together with interferon-beta, were reported as the best response predictor.

Germline CDR1 is LNHDA and CDR2 is SQIVND (reference sequence). This CDR3 contains 12 residues. The V end lost 10 bases, the J end lost 0 bases, and 9 bases lay between the germline ends. Here immunoSEQ multiplex PCR was the method, and the copy in TCRdb shows in-frame clones only, minus some. The data show about 120,000 clones, approximately 80% seen once. Enrolled patients, whose metastatic non-small-cell lung cancer was chemo-refractory, received focal radiation plus CTLA-4 blockade with ipilimumab. A word on this clone: The antigen is not known.

This sequence joins TRBV19 and TRBJ1-2; the D gene is possibly TRBD1 (6 bases). This receptor was taken from a human donor with non-small cell lung cancer who had a partial response to radiotherapy plus ipilimumab. The sequences come from peripheral blood, collected from a patient treated with radiotherapy plus ipilimumab. CDR3 nucleotide sequence: TGTGCCACTGGACAGACTAACTATGGCTACACCTTC. Its translation is CATGQTNYGYTF.